One sample yielded the 17 T cell receptor beta chains listed below, sequenced in a study of chemoradiotherapy in HPV16-positive cancers. The repertoire was sequenced with immunoSEQ multiplex PCR; TCRdb's copy has only in-frame clones and lacks some. Of some 30,000 clones detected, 70% to 90% appear once; the ten largest clones hold 2.1%. This sample comprised blood, obtained from a patient who underwent chemoradiotherapy. The receptors were sampled from a human donor with HPV-associated anogenital cancer.

The J gene is TRBJ2-5, the V gene TRBV5-4; TRBD2 matches 9 bases. The CDR3 is 16 amino acids. V was pared by 3 bases and J by 1 base, with 7 bases of the junction left unmatched. The germline V gene encodes CDR1 SGHNT and CDR2 YYREEE (reference sequence). CDR3 protein: CASSSLGGGAQETQYF. Here the CDR3 DNA reads TGTGCCAGCAGCTCACTGGGCGGGGGGGCCCAAGAGACCCAGTACTTC.

This sequence joins TRBV11-2 and TRBJ2-1, with D perhaps matching TRBD1 or TRBD2 (5 bases each). CDR1 and CDR2 from the germline V gene are SGHAT and FQNNGV. This CDR3 is built from 17 residues. Between the trimmed V and J ends, which lost 3 bases and 0 bases, there was a span of 15 bases. The CDR3 loop is CASSFEGTGSSYNEQFF. CDR3 DNA: TGTGCCAGCAGCTTCGAGGGGACGGGCAGCTCCTACAATGAGCAGTTCTTC.

The chain recombines TRBV18 with TRBJ2-7, with D perhaps matching TRBD1 (6 bases). Germline V gene lookup returns CDR1 KGHSH and CDR2 LQKENI. V dropped 3 bases and J dropped 5 bases, with 14 bases sitting between them. This CDR3 comprises 14 residues. The CDR3 region is CASSPNDRSHEQYF. CDR3 DNA: TGTGCCAGCTCACCTAACGACAGGTCACACGAGCAGTACTTC.

The chain combines TRBV27 with TRBJ1-2; D may be TRBD1 (5 bases). The V end lost 1 base, the J end lost 5 bases, and 20 bases lay between the germline ends. Germline values: CDR1 MNHEY, CDR2 SMNVEV (reference sequence). This CDR3 comprises 17 residues. CDR3 nucleotide sequence: TGTGCCAGCAGTTTATTCAGCGTTAGAGGGGCGAGTTATGGCTACACCTTC. This sequence encodes CASSLFSVRGASYGYTF.

As concerns this clone: Its ends do not fully match the called genes, so a read error is possible. The chain carries TRBV4-2 and TRBJ2-7; D remains ambiguous. This CDR3 region has 12 residues. CDR1 and CDR2 (germline): LGHNA, YNFKEQ. CDR3 coding DNA: TGTGCCAGCAGTCAAGATGGATACGAGCAGTACTTC. Its translation is CASSQDGYEQYF.

V and J are TRBV4-2 and TRBJ1-5; D not resolved. Looked up from germline, CDR1 is LGHNA and CDR2 is YNFKEQ. Trimming removed 1 base from V and 5 bases from J, with 6 bases in between. CDR3 length: 13 amino acids. Written as DNA, the CDR3 is TGTGCCAGCAGCCAAGGATGGGATCAGCCCCAGCATTTT. Protein product: CASSQGWDQPQHF.

The chain has TRBV13 and TRBJ2-1; a weak D match, TRBD1 (6 bases). Trimming left V 4 bases short and J 7 bases short, with 11 bases between. This CDR3 is built from 13 residues. CDR1 and CDR2 from the germline V gene are PRHDT and FYEKMQ (reference sequence). As DNA, the CDR3 is TGTGCCAGCAGCTCGGACAGTAATAATGAGCAGTTCTTC. It translates to CASSSDSNNEQFF.

The rearrangement joins TRBV4-2 to TRBJ1-6, with TRBD1 identical over 7 bases. From germline, CDR1 is LGHNA and CDR2 YNFKEQ. V was pared by 3 bases and J by 0 bases, with 5 bases of the junction left unmatched. This CDR3 has 17 residues. CDR3 nucleotide sequence: TGTGCCAGCAGCCAGAGGGGGCGGAGCTCCTATAATTCACCCCTCCACTTT. Amino acid sequence: CASSQRGRSSYNSPLHF.

The V gene is TRBV10-3, the J gene TRBJ2-3; 10 nucleotides match TRBD1. The CDR3 sequence is 17 residues long. V shed 1 base, J shed 8 bases, and the junction held 12 bases outside the gene matches. Germline V lookup: CDR1 ENHRY, CDR2 SYGVKD. In nucleotides, the CDR3 is TGTGCCATCAGTGAGTGGGGGACAGGGGCCGCTCGGGGTACGCAGTATTTT. Translating gives CAISEWGTGAARGTQYF.

J is TRBJ2-3 and V is TRBV19; D remains unclear. The CDR3 has 13 residues. Germline loops: CDR1 LNHDA, CDR2 SQIVND (reference sequence). The V end lost 0 bases, the J end lost 6 bases, and 7 bases lay between the germline ends. In nucleotides, the CDR3 is TGTGCCAGTAGTATAGATCAGGAGGATACGCAGTATTTT. Its protein is CASSIDQEDTQYF. The whole variable domain, remainder taken from reference TRBV19 and TRBJ2-3, is DGGITQSPKYLFRKEGQNVTLSCEQNLNHDAMYWYRQDPGQGLRLIYYSQIVNDFQKGDIAEGYSVSREKKESFPLTVTSAQKNPTAFYLCASSIDQEDTQYFGPGTRLTVL.

The chain employs TRBV6-5 and TRBJ2-7; D is unclear. Germline V gene data show CDR1 as MNHEY and CDR2 as SVGAGI. The CDR3 extends over 13 amino acids. Trimming shortened V by 2 bases and J by 1 base, and 6 bases separated the two germline ends. CDR3 bases: TGTGCCAGCAGTTACGCCAGTTCCTACGAGCAGTACTTC. Protein: CASSYASSYEQYF.

V is TRBV11-3 and J is TRBJ2-5; D is tentatively TRBD1 or TRBD2 (5 bases each). The J call may be in error: the DNA end matches TRBJ2-7 better. The CDR3 contains 13 residues. Germline V gene sequence: CDR1 SGHNT, CDR2 YENEEA. The CDR3 coding sequence is TGTGCCAGCAGCTTAGGGGACGGTTACGAGCAGTACTTC. Translating it yields CASSLGDGYEQYF.

V and J are TRBV5-5 and TRBJ2-7, with no clear D. This CDR3 comprises 14 residues. The germline V and J ends were trimmed by 0 bases and 0 bases, with 7 bases remaining between them. Germline values: CDR1 SGHKS, CDR2 YYEKEE (reference sequence). This CDR3 reads CASSLEYSSYEQYF. The CDR3 DNA reads as TGTGCCAGCAGCTTGGAGTACAGCTCCTACGAGCAGTACTTC.

V and J are TRBV7-2 and TRBJ2-7; 9 bases are shared with TRBD1. V lost 4 bases, J lost 6 bases, and 7 bases stayed unmatched. Germline V gene lookup returns CDR1 SGHTA and CDR2 FQGNSA. CDR3 length: 14 amino acids. Written as DNA, the CDR3 is TGTGCCAGCAGCTCAGGGACAGGGCGAAGCGAGCAGTACTTC. Its translation is CASSSGTGRSEQYF.

The V gene is TRBV7-9, the J gene TRBJ1-2, with 7 bases identical to TRBD1. V dropped 1 base and J dropped 4; count of bases not matched to a gene: 3. The CDR3 contains 14 residues. The germline V gene encodes CDR1 SEHNR and CDR2 FQNEAQ (reference sequence). The CDR3 region is CASSLDGTVYGYTF. For the CDR3, the DNA is TGTGCCAGCAGCTTAGACGGGACAGTCTATGGCTACACCTTC.

This clone was seen more than once but under ten times. The chain links TRBV7-6 to TRBJ2-2; possible D gene TRBD1, 5 bases. Trimming removed 2 bases at V and 4 bases at J, with 11 bases between. The CDR3 runs to 15 residues. Per germline, CDR1 SGHVS and CDR2 FNYEAQ. The CDR3, as DNA: TGTGCCAGCAGCTTAATCGTCCAGGGCACCGGGGAGCTGTTTTTT. This translates into CASSLIVQGTGELFF.

J is TRBJ1-5 and V is TRBV7-9; D may be TRBD1 (5 bases). CDR3 length equals 14 residues. The germline gives CDR1 SEHNR, CDR2 FQNEAQ (reference sequence). Trimming stripped 5 bases from V and 1 base from J, with 9 bases between. This CDR3 is CASSRDLSNQPQHF. The CDR3 coding sequence is TGTGCCAGCAGCCGGGACTTAAGCAATCAGCCCCAGCATTTT.